This paragraph covers one T cell receptor (beta chain) sequence. The data derive from a study of TIL therapy for anti-PD-1-resistant metastatic lung cancer. On the study more broadly: Most patients had lung adenocarcinoma; a handful of tumors were EGFR-mutant, two ALK-rearranged; half smoked currently or formerly. Tumors carried a median roughly 1.5 non-synonymous mutations per megabase.

Time point of the sample: pre-treatment sample, taken before nivolumab and TIL therapy. Adults with stage 4 NSCLC were enrolled in a phase I trial. Germline CDR1 MNHNY, CDR2 SVGAGI (reference sequence). The CDR3 is 15 amino acids. After removal of 7 bases from V and 0 bases from J, the junction contained 5 bases not matched to a gene. Sequencing used immunoSEQ v3. The method was immunoSEQ multiplex PCR; TCRdb's version includes in-frame clones alone and lacks a portion of them. Of tens of thousands of clones detected, roughly 84% appear once; the ten largest clones hold 2.6%. The rearrangement uses TRBV6-6 and TRBJ2-1; 8 bases align to TRBD2. The sequence derives from a person between 30 and 79 years old with non-small cell lung cancer. The sequences come from blood, collected at baseline. CDR3 sequence: CASTMSGSSYNEQFF. CDR3 coding DNA: TGTGCCAGCACAATGAGCGGGAGCTCCTACAATGAGCAGTTCTTC.